This record looks at one TCR beta chain sequence and its context. The antigen it binds to is not known. No much larger clonotype is one base removed from it; base qualities were not supplied. In the germline V gene, CDR1 corresponds to SGHTA and CDR2 to FQGNSA. At the junction V is shortened by 1 base and J by 3 bases, with 7 bases in between. Its CDR3 holds 15 amino acids, cysteine through phenylalanine. Left in the record is the CDR3 DNA by itself, 45 bases read in frame from the first base. The collaborating institutions used their own protocols to collect whole blood in K2EDTA tubes. For TCRbeta analysis, collaborators shipped samples in one of three forms: frozen whole blood, isolated PBMCs, or DNA extracted from either of those sample types. The data are from a study of blood T cell repertoires in COVID-19 (dated by TCRdb to the early 2020s). With regard to the full study: Samples covering the acute and convalescent phases of COVID-19 were provided by collaborators in the United States, Italy and Spain. The prospective study material was composed of cDNA or gDNA derived from T cells, B-cell-depleted T cells, or PBMCs. The dataset comprised deeply sampled blood TCRbeta repertoires from subjects exposed to, actively infected with, or recovered from COVID-19. A freely available public database, intended as a resource for researchers studying the immune response to SARS-CoV-2, is where the repertoires were released. The samples were drawn from the first 160 participants of the ongoing ImmuneRACE study and from 1,254 subjects provided by 6 global collaborators. The sample metadata nearly always contained a de-identified subject ID, COVID-19 status, age in years and sex. Where available, HLA class I and class II types were taken from metadata supplied by the sample provider and were not determined by assay-based typing. The full study reports these points: Clinical and demographic metadata were provided uncurated, with the amount varying by source and participant.

The immunoSEQ Assay, a bias-controlled multiplex PCR, was used to amplify TCRbeta CDR3 regions from genomic DNA. Per the original workflow: The number of nucleated cells in each sample was estimated from the amplification of reference gene primers within the assay. Sequence reads were collapsed and filtered to measure the absolute abundance of every unique TCRbeta CDR3 rearrangement. For each sample, productive Simpson clonality was calculated by taking the square root of Simpson's diversity index across productive rearrangements. TCRdb provides this immuneACCESS table in a form limited to in-frame rearrangements. Some clones are lacking; in checked studies, under half of them reflect an unresolved V gene, and why the rest are absent is not known. V, J and clone size reflect that table, while D and trimming were determined from the DNA. Counted in this sample were approximately 59,000 clones; 81% of them appeared once. Around a sixth of the sample rests with the top ten.

The clonotype was recovered from an elderly man with acute or convalescent COVID-19. The sequenced sample consisted of peripheral blood. The chain uses TRBV7-2 and TRBJ1-6; the D gene is unclear. CDR3 reads: CASSLDRVYNSPLHF. The DNA reads as follows: TGTGCCAGCAGCTTAGACCGGGTCTATAATTCACCCCTCCACTTT. The full variable domain, completed from the reference TRBV7-2 and TRBJ1-6 proteins outside the CDR3, reads GAGVSQSPSNKVTEKGKDVELRCDPISGHTALYWYRQSLGQGLEFLIYFQGNSAPDKSGLPSDRFSAERTGGSVSTLTIQRTQQEDSAVYLCASSLDRVYNSPLHFGNGTRLTVT.